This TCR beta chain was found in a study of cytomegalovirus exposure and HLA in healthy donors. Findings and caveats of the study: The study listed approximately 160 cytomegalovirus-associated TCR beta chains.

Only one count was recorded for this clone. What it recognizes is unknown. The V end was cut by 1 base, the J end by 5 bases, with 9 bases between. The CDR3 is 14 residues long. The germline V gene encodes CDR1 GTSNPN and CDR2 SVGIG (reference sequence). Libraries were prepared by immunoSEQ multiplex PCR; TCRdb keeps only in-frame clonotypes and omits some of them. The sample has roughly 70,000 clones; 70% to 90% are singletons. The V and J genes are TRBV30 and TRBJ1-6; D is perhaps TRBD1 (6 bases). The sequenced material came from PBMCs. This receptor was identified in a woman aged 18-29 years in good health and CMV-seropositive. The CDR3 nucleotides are TGTGCCTGGAGTGCTCGGACAGATAATTCACCCCTCCACTTT. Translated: CAWSARTDNSPLHF.